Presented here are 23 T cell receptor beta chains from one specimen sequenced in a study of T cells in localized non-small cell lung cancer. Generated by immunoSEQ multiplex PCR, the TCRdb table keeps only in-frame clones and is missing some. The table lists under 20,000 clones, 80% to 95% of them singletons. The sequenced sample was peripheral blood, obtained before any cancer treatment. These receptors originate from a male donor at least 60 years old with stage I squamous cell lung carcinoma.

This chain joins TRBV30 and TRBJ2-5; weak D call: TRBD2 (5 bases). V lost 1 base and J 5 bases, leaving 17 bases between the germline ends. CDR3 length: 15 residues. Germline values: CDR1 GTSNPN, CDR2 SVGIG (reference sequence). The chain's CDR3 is CAWSEPRGIGETQYF. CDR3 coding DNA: TGTGCCTGGAGTGAGCCACGAGGGATCGGGGAGACCCAGTACTTC.

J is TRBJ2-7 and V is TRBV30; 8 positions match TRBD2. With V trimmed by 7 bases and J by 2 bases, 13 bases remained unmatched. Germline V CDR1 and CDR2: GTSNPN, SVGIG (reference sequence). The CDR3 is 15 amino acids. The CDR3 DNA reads TGTGCCTCCTCGGCGGGAGGCCCGGGGGCCTACGAGCAGTACTTC. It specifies CASSAGGPGAYEQYF.

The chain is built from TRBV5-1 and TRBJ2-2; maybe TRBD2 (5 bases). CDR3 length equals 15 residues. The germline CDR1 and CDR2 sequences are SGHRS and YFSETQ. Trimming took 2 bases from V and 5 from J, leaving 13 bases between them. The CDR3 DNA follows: TGCGCCAGCAGCTTCCGGGTGTCGGGAACCGGGGAGCTGTTTTTT. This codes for CASSFRVSGTGELFF.

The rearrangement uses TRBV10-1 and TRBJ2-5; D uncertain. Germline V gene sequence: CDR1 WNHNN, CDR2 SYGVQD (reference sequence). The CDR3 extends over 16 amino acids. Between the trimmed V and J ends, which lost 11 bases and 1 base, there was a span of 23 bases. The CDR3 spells CACAPPEQKFQETQYF. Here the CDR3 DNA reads TGCGCCTGCGCACCACCCGAACAGAAATTCCAAGAGACCCAGTACTTC.

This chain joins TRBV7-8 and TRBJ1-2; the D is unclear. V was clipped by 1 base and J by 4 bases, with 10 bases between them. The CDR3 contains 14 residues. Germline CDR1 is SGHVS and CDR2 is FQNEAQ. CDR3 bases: TGTGCCAGCAGCTTAGAACCACCATCCTATGGCTACACCTTC. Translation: CASSLEPPSYGYTF.

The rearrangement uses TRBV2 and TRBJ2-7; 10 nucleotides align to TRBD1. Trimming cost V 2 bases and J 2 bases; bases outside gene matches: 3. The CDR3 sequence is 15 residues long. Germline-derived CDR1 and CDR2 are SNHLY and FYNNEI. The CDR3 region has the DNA TGTGCCAGCAGTGAATTGGGGACAGGGGCCTACGAGCAGTACTTC. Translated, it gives CASSELGTGAYEQYF.

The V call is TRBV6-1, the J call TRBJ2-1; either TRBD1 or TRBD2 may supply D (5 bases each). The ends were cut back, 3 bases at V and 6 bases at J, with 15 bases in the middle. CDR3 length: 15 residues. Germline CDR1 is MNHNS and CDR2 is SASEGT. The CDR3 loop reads CASSEIGRGANEQFF. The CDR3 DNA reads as TGTGCCAGCAGTGAGATAGGTAGAGGGGCCAATGAGCAGTTCTTC.

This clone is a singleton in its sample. CDR3 loop: CASSSIPGQGQTQYF. The CDR3 DNA reads as TGCGCCAGCAGTTCTATTCCGGGACAGGGTCAGACCCAGTACTTC. The chain has TRBV5-1 and TRBJ2-5, with 9 bases identical to TRBD1. This CDR3 is built from 15 residues. The V and J ends lost 5 bases and 6 bases, in that order; junction bases with no gene match: 11. CDR1 SGHRS and CDR2 YFSETQ come from the germline V gene.

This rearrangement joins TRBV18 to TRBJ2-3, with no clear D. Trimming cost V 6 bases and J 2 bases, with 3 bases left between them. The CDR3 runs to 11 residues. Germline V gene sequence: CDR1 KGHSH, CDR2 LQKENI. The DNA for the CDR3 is TGTGCCAGCTCTTACACAGATACGCAGTATTTT. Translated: CASSYTDTQYF.

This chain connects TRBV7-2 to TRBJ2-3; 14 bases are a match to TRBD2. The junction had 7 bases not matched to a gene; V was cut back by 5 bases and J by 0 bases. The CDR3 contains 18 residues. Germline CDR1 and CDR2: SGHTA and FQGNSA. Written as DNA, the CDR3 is TGTGCCAGCAGCGTCGGACTAGCGGGAGGCTCTAGCACAGATACGCAGTATTTT. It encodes CASSVGLAGGSSTDTQYF.

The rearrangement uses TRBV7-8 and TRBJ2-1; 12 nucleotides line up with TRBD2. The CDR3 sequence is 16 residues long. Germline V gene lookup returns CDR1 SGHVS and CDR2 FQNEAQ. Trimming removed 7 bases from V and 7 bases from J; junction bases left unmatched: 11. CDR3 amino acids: CASNFRLAGGGNEQFF. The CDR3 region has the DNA TGTGCCAGCAATTTCAGGCTAGCGGGAGGGGGAAATGAGCAGTTCTTC. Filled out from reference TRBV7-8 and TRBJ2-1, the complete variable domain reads GAGVSQSPRYKVAKRGQDVALRCDPISGHVSLFWYQQALGQGPEFLTYFQNEAQLDKSGLPSDRFFAERPEGSVSTLKIQRTQQEDSAVYLCASNFRLAGGGNEQFFGPGTRLTVL.

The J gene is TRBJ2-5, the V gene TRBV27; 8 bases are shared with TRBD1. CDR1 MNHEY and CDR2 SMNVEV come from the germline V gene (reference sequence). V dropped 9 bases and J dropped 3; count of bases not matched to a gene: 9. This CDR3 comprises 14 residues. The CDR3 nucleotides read TGTGCCAGTTCGCTCGGACAGGGAAAAGAGACCCAGTACTTC. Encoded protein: CASSLGQGKETQYF.

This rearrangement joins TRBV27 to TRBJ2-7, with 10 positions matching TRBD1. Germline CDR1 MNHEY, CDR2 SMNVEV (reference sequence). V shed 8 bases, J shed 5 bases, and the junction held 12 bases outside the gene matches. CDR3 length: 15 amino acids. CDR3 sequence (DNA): TGTGCCAGCCACCGGCGGGGACAGGGGTTCCACGAGCAGTACTTC. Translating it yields CASHRRGQGFHEQYF.

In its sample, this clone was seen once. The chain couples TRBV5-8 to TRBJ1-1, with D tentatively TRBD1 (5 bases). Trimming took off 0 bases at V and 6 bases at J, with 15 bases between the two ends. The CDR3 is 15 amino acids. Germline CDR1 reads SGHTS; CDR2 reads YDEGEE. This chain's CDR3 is CASSLARGGSAEAFF. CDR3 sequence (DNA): TGTGCCAGCAGCTTGGCTAGGGGTGGTAGCGCTGAAGCTTTCTTT.

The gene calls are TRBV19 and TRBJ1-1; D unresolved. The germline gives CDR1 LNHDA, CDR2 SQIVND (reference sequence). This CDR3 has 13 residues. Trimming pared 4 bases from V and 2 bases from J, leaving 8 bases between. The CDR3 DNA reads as TGTGCCAGTAGTAATTTCCGCAACACTGAAGCTTTCTTT. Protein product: CASSNFRNTEAFF.

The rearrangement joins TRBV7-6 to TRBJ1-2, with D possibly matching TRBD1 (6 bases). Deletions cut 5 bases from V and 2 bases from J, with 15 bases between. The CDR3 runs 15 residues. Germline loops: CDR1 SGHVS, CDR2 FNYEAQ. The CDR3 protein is CASSPSAGGNYGYTF. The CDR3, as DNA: TGTGCCAGCAGCCCTAGTGCGGGGGGCAACTATGGCTACACCTTC.

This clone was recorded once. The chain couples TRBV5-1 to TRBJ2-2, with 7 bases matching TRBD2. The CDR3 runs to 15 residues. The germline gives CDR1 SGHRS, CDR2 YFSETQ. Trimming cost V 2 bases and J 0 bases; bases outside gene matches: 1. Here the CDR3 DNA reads TGCGCCAGCAGCTTCGGACTAGCGAACACCGGGGAGCTGTTTTTT. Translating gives CASSFGLANTGELFF.

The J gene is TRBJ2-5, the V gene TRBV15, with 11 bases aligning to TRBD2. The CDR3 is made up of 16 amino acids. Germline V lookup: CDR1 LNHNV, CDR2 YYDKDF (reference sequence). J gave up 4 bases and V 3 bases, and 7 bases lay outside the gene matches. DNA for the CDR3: TGTGCCACCAGCAGGGAACTAGCGGGAGTCGGAGAGACCCAGTACTTC. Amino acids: CATSRELAGVGETQYF.

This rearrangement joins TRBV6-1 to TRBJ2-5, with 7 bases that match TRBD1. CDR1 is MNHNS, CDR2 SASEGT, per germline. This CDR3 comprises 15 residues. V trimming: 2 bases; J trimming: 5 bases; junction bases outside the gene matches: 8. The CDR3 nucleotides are TGTGCCAGCAGTGAAACGACAGGGTGGGGTGAGACCCAGTACTTC. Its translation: CASSETTGWGETQYF.

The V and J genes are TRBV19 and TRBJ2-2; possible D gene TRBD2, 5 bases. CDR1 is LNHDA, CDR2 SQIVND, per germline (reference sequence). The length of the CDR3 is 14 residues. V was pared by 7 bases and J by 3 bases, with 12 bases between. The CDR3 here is CASTEAPHTGELFF. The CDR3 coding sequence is TGTGCCAGTACGGAGGCGCCCCACACCGGGGAGCTGTTTTTT.

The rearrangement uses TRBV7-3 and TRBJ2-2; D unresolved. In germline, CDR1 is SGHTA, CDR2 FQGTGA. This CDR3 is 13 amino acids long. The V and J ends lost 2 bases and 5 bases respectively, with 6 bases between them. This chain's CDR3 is CASSLAVTGELFF. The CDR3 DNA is TGTGCCAGCAGCTTAGCAGTAACCGGGGAGCTGTTTTTT.

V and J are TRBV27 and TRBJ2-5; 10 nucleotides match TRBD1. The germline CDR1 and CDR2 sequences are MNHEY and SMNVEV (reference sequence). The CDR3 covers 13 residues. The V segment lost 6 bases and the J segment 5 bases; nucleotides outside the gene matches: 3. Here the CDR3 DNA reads TGTGCCAGCAGATCGACAGGGGGCGAGACCCAGTACTTC. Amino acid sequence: CASRSTGGETQYF.

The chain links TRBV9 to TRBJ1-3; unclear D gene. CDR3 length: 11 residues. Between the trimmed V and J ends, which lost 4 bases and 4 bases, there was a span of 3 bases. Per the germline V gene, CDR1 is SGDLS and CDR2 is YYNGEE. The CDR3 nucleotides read TGTGCCAGCAGCTCCGGAAACACCATATATTTT. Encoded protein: CASSSGNTIYF.